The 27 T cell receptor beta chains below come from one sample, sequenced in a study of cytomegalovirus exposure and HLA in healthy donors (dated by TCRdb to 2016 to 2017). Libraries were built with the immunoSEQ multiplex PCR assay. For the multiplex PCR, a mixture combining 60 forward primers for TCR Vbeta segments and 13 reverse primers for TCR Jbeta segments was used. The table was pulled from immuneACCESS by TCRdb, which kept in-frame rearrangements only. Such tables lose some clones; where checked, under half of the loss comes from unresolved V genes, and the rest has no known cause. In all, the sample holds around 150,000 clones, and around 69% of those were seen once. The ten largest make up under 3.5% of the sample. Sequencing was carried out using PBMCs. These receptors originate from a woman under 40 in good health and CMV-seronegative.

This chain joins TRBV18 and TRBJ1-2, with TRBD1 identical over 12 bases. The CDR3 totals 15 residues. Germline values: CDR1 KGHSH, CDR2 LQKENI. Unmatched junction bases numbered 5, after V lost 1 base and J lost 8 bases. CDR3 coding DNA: TGTGCCAGCTCACCACAGGGACAGGGGGCGGTCGGCTACACCTTC. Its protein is CASSPQGQGAVGYTF.

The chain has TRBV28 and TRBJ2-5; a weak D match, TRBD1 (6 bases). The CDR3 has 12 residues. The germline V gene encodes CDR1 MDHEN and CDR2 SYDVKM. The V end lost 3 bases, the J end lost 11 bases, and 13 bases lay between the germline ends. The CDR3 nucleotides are TGTGCCAGCAGTTTGGTGGCAGGGGCGCAGTACTTC. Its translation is CASSLVAGAQYF.

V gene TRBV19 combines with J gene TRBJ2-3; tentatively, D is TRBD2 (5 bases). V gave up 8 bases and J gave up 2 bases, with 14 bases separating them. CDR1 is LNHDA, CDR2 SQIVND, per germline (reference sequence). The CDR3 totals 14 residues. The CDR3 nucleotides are TGTGCCAGTGGATGGAGGTGGGTCACAGATACGCAGTATTTT. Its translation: CASGWRWVTDTQYF.

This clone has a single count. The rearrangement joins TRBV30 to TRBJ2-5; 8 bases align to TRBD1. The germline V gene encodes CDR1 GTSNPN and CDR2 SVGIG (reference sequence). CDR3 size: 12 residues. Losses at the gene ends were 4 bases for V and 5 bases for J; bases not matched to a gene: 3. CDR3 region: CAWTGGEETQYF. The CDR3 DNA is TGTGCCTGGACAGGGGGCGAGGAGACCCAGTACTTC.

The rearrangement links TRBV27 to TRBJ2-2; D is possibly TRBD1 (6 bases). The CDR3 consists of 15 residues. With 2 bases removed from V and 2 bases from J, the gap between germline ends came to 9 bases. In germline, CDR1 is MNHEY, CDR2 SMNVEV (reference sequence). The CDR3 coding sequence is TGTGCCAGCAGTTTACTCAGGGGTAACACCGGGGAGCTGTTTTTT. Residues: CASSLLRGNTGELFF.

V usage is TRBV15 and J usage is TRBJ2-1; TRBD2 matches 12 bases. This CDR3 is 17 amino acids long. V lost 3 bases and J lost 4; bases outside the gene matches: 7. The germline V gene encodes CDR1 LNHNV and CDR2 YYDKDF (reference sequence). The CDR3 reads CATSSNQTSGRYNEQFF. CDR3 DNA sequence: TGTGCCACCAGCAGTAACCAGACTAGCGGGAGATACAATGAGCAGTTCTTC.

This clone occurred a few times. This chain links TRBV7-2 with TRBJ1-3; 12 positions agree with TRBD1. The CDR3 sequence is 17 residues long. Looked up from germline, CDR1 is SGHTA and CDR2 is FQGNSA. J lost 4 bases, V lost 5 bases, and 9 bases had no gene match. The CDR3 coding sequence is TGTGCCAGCAGCACCAAAGGGACAGGGGGCTCCGGAAACACCATATATTTT. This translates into CASSTKGTGGSGNTIYF.

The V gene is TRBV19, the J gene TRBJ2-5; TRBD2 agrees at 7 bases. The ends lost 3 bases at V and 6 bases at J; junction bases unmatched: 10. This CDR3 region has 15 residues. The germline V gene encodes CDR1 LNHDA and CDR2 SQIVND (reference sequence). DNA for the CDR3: TGTGCCAGTAGTATTTCTTGGGGGGGGAGTAAGACCCAGTACTTC. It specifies CASSISWGGSKTQYF. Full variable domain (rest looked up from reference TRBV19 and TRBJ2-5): DGGITQSPKYLFRKEGQNVTLSCEQNLNHDAMYWYRQDPGQGLRLIYYSQIVNDFQKGDIAEGYSVSREKKESFPLTVTSAQKNPTAFYLCASSISWGGSKTQYFGPGTRLLVL.

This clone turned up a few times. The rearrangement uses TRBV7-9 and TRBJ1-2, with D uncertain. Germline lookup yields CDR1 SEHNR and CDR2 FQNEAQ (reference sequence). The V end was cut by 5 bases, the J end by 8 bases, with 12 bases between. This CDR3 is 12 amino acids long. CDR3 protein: CASSPNQVGYTF. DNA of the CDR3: TGTGCCAGCAGCCCGAACCAGGTGGGCTACACCTTC.

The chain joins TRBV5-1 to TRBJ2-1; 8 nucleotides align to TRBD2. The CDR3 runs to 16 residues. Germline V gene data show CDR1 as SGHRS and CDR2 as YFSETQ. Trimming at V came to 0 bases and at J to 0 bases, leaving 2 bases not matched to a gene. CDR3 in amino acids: CASSLAGGSSYNEQFF. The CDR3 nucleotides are TGCGCCAGCAGCTTGGCGGGAGGGAGCTCCTACAATGAGCAGTTCTTC.

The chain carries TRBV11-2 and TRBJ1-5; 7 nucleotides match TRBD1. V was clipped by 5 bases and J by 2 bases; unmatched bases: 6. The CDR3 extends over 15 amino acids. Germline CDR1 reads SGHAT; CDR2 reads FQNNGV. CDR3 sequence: CASSPQGYGNQPQHF. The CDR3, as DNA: TGTGCCAGCAGCCCACAGGGGTACGGCAATCAGCCCCAGCATTTT.

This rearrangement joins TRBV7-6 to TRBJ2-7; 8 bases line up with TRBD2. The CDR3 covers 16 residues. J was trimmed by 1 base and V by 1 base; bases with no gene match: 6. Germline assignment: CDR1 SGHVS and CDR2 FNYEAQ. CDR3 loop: CASSLEGGGTSYEQYF. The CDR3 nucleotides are TGTGCCAGCAGCTTAGAGGGCGGGGGGACTTCCTACGAGCAGTACTTC. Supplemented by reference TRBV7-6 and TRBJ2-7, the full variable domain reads GAGVSQSPRYKVTKRGQDVALRCDPISGHVSLYWYRQALGQGPEFLTYFNYEAQQDKSGLPNDRFSAERPEGSISTLTIQRTEQRDSAMYRCASSLEGGGTSYEQYFGPGTRLTVT.

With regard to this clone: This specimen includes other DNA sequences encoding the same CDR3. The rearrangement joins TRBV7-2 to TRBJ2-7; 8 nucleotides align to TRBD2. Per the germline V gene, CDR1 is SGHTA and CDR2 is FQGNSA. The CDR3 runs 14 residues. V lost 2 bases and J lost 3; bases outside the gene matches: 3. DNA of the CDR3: TGTGCCAGCAGCTTAACCAGCGGGAGCTACGAGCAGTACTTC. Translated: CASSLTSGSYEQYF.

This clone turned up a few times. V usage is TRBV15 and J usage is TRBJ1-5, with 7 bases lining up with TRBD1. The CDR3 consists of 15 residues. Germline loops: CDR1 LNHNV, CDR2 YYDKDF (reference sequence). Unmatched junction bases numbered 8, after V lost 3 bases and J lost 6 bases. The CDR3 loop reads CATSSRDRVGQPQHF. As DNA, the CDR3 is TGTGCCACCAGCAGTAGAGACAGGGTAGGTCAGCCCCAGCATTTT.

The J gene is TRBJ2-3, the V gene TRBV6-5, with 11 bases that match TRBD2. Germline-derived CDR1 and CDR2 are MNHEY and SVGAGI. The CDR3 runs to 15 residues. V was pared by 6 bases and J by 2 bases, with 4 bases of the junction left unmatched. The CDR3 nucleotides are TGTGCCAGCAGAAAACTAGCGGGGGCCACAGATACGCAGTATTTT. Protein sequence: CASRKLAGATDTQYF.

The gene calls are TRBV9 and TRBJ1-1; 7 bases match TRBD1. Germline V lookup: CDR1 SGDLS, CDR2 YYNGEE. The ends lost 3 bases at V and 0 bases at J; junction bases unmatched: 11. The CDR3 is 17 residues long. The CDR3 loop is CASSGHRGLGLNTEAFF. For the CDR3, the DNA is TGTGCCAGCAGCGGACACAGGGGCCTAGGTTTGAACACTGAAGCTTTCTTT.

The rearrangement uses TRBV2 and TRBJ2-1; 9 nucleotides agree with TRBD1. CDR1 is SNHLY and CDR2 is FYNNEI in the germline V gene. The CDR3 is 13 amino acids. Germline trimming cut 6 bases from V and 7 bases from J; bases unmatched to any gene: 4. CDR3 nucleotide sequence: TGTGCCAGCAGCTATGACAGGGGGAATGAGCAGTTCTTC. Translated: CASSYDRGNEQFF.

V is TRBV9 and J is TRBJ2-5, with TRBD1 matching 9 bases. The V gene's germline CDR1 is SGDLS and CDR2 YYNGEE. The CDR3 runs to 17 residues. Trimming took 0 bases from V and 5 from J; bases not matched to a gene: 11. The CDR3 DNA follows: TGTGCCAGCAGCGTAGAACGAGGGGGGACAGGGATGGAGACCCAGTACTTC. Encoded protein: CASSVERGGTGMETQYF.

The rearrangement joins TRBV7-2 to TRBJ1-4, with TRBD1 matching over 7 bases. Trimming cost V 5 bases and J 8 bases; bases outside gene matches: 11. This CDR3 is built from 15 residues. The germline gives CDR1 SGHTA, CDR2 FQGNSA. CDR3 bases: TGTGCCAGCAGCCTTCAGGAGGGGGCTTGGGAAAAACTGTTTTTT. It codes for CASSLQEGAWEKLFF.

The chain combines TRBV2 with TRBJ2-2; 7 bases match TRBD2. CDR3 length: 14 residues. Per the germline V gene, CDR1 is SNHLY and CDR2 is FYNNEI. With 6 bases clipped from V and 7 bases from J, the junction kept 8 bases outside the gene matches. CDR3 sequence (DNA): TGTGCCAGCAGCCTGACTAGCCTCCACGGGGAGCTGTTTTTT. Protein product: CASSLTSLHGELFF.

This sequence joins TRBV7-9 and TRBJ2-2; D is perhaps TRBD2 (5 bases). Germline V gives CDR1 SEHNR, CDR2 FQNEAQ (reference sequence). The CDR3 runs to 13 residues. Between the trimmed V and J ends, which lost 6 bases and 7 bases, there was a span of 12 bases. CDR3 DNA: TGTGCCAGCAGTTCACGGGGTTACGGGGAGCTGTTTTTT. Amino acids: CASSSRGYGELFF.

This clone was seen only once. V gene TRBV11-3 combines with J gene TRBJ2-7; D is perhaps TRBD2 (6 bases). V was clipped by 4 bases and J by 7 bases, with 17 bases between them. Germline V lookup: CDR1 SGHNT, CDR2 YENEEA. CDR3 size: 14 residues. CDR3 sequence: CASSSREGTDEQYF. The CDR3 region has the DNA TGTGCCAGCAGCTCCAGGGAAGGGACTGATGAGCAGTACTTC.

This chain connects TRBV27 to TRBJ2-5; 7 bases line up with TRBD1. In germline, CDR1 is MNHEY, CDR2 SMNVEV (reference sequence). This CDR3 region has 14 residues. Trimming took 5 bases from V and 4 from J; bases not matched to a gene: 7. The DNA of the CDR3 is TGTGCCAGCAGTACAAACAGGGGACCAGAGACCCAGTACTTC. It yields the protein CASSTNRGPETQYF.

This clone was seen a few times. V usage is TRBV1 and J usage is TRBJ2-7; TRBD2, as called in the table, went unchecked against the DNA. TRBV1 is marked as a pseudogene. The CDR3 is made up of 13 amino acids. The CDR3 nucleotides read TGCACCAGCAGCCTAGCGGGAGCCTACGAGCAGTACTTC. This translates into CTSSLAGAYEQYF.

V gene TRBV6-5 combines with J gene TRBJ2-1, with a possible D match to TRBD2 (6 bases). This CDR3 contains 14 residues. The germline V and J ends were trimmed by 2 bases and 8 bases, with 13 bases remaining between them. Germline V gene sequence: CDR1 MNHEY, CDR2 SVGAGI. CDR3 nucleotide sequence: TGTGCCAGCAGTTACGGAGCGGGTGCGGATGAGCAGTTCTTC. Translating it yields CASSYGAGADEQFF.

The CDR3 DNA sequence: TGTGCCAGCAGCTCGTATGGAAGTGGGGGCGGCGAGCAGTACTTC. It translates to CASSSYGSGGGEQYF. The rearrangement uses TRBV7-2 and TRBJ2-7, with D maybe TRBD1 (6 bases). The CDR3 is made up of 15 amino acids. Germline CDR1 and CDR2: SGHTA and FQGNSA. The germline V and J ends were trimmed by 4 bases and 6 bases, with 19 bases remaining between them.

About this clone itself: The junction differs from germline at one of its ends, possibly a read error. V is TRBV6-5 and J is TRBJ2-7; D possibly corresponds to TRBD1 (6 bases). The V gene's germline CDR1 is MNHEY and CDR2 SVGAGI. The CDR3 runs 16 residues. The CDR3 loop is CASSYSRAGVSHEQYF. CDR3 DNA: TGTGCCAGCAGTTACTCGCGGGCAGGGGTCTCCCACGAGCAGTACTTC.